This TCR beta chain was obtained from a study of control samples from healthy donors and cancer patients. Sequenced by immunoSEQ multiplex PCR; TCRdb stores in-frame clones only, minus some. This repertoire shows some 57,000 clones, almost 96% found once; its top ten account for around 2%. This CDR3 region has 15 residues. The germline CDR1 and CDR2 sequences are SGHAT and FQNNGV. The V segment lost 2 bases and the J segment 7 bases; nucleotides outside the gene matches: 7. Source material: blood. This receptor was taken from a woman younger than 45 in good health. This chain uses TRBV11-2 with TRBJ1-5; 8 bases map to TRBD1. CDR3 protein: CASSLRQGKGQPQHF. The CDR3 coding sequence is TGTGCCAGCAGCTTAAGACAGGGGAAAGGACAGCCCCAGCATTTT.